A selection of T cell receptor beta chains follows, all from one sample in a study of PD-L1 blockade in urothelial cancer. Repertoires were generated with immunoSEQ multiplex PCR, while TCRdb's copy carries only in-frame clones and drops some. In the table there are roughly 41,000 clones, 82% of which are singletons. Specimen: PBMCs, collected around atezolizumab (anti-PD-L1) treatment. Receptor source: a man aged 60-69 years with urothelial cancer. Each CDR3 is given with its conserved first and last residue. D genes are given only for firm matches. For some rows the clone size is stated as once, few or many, or as a class when expanded; others skip it.

clone size | D gene | J gene | V gene | CDR3 protein | CDR3 DNA
once | NA | TRBJ2-5 | TRBV21-1 | CASSLGARWTQYF | TGTGCCAGCAGCCTAGGCGCAAGATGGACCCAGTACTTC
NA | NA | TRBJ2-7 | TRBV27 | CASSLGAERTYEQYF | TGTGCCAGCAGTTTAGGGGCGGAGCGTACCTACGAGCAGTACTTC
NA | NA | TRBJ2-2 | TRBV5-1 | CASSFAELDTGELFF | TGCGCCAGCAGCTTTGCGGAGCTAGACACCGGGGAGCTGTTTTTT
once | NA | TRBJ1-4 | TRBV7-9 | CASSVGRGLEKLFF | TGTGCCAGCAGCGTTGGGCGGGGTCTTGAAAAACTGTTTTTT
NA | TRBD1 | TRBJ1-1 | TRBV4-1 | CASSPTGGGTEAFF | TGCGCCAGCAGCCCTACAGGGGGCGGCACTGAAGCTTTCTTT
NA | TRBD1 | TRBJ1-5 | TRBV28 | CASSYGNRGFGQPQHF | TGTGCCAGCAGTTACGGCAACAGGGGGTTTGGTCAGCCCCAGCATTTT
NA | TRBD1 | TRBJ1-3 | TRBV5-5 | CASSLSTGGTGNTIYF | TGTGCCAGCAGCTTATCGACAGGGGGGACTGGAAACACCATATATTTT
NA | NA | TRBJ2-1 | TRBV30 | CAWSVGGGLYNEQFF | TGTGCCTGGAGTGTAGGCGGGGGCCTCTACAATGAGCAGTTCTTC
once | NA | TRBJ2-5 | TRBV6-5 | CASSYYVKEAQYF | TGTGCCAGCAGTTACTATGTTAAAGAGGCCCAGTACTTC
few | TRBD2 | TRBJ2-7 | TRBV7-2 | CASTKGGGKSYEQYF | TGTGCCAGCACCAAAGGCGGGGGGAAATCCTACGAGCAGTACTTC
NA | NA | TRBJ2-1 | TRBV11-3 | CASSLYRVADEQFF | TGTGCCAGCAGCTTATACAGGGTGGCCGATGAGCAGTTCTTC